One sample yielded the 22 T cell receptor beta chains listed below, sequenced in a study of T cells after yellow fever vaccination. TCRdb re-analysed the 5' RACE reads in MiXCR, keeping a single row per CDR3 protein. The sample yields under 300,000 distinct CDR3 sequences, less than 7.5% seen once. The sample was CD4+ T cells sorted from PBMCs, taken on the day of the yellow fever booster vaccination. The receptors come from a man between 25 and 39 years old who received the YFV17D yellow fever vaccine.

J is TRBJ1-6 and V is TRBV6-2 or TRBV6-3; D is unclear. Trimming removed 2 bases at V and 9 bases at J, with 11 bases between. CDR1 MNHEY and CDR2 SVGEGT come from the germline V gene. The CDR3 spans 14 residues. CDR3 coding DNA: TGTGCCAGCAGTTACGGTCCGATTGGTTCACCCCTCCACTTT. It specifies CASSYGPIGSPLHF.

The chain links TRBV20-1 to TRBJ2-5; 10 bases map to TRBD2. The CDR3 has 16 amino acids. J was trimmed by 2 bases and V by 0 bases; bases with no gene match: 6. CDR1 is DFQATT and CDR2 is SNEGSKA in the germline V gene (reference sequence). The DNA of the CDR3 is TGCAGTGCTAGAGATAGGACTAGCGGCTATCAAGAGACCCAGTACTTC. This gives the protein CSARDRTSGYQETQYF.

This clonotype has ten or more counts. Likely a read error: the CDR3 ends without its conserved phenylalanine or tryptophan. The V gene is TRBV20-1, the J gene TRBJ2-1; unclear D gene. The V and J ends lost 1 base and 2 bases respectively, with 12 bases between them. The germline CDR1 and CDR2 sequences are DFQATT and SNEGSKA (reference sequence). The CDR3 has 15 amino acids. The CDR3 DNA is TGCAGTGCTAGAGTCCGGGCGGCGCCCTACAATGAGCAGTTCTTA. Protein product: CSARVRAAPYNEQFL.

This clonotype occurred a few times. This chain uses TRBV7-6 with TRBJ1-4; 10 bases are a match to TRBD1. The CDR3 is 19 residues long. The ends lost 3 bases at V and 6 bases at J; junction bases unmatched: 16. The germline V gene has CDR1 SGHVS and CDR2 FNYEAQ. CDR3 protein: CASSFTPGTGVDDDEKLFF. CDR3 coding DNA: TGTGCCAGCAGCTTCACCCCCGGGACAGGGGTAGATGATGATGAAAAACTGTTTTTT.

This clonotype occurred a few times. V gene TRBV4-2 combines with J gene TRBJ1-4; D is ambiguous. The V and J ends lost 1 base and 5 bases respectively, with 8 bases between them. Germline CDR1 is LGHNA and CDR2 is YNFKEQ. The CDR3 totals 14 residues. The CDR3 loop reads CASSQGRTNEKLFF. CDR3 DNA: TGTGCCAGCAGCCAAGGAAGGACCAATGAAAAACTGTTTTTT.

This clonotype came up a few times. The chain joins TRBV20-1 to TRBJ2-3; no clear D gene. Germline V gene data show CDR1 as DFQATT and CDR2 as SNEGSKA (reference sequence). The CDR3 sequence is 12 residues long. The germline V and J ends were trimmed by 1 base and 7 bases, with 9 bases remaining between them. The CDR3 DNA reads as TGCAGTGCTAGAGGGAATTCAAATACGCAGTATTTT. It yields the protein CSARGNSNTQYF.

This clonotype was seen ten or more times. The rearrangement uses TRBV27 and TRBJ2-7; 9 nucleotides match TRBD1. The CDR3 sequence is 17 residues long. V lost 3 bases to trimming and J lost 2 bases; unmatched junction nucleotides: 11. CDR1 and CDR2 from the germline V gene are MNHEY and SMNVEV (reference sequence). The CDR3 sequence is CASSLRPVGTGPYEQYF. As DNA, the CDR3 is TGTGCCAGCAGTTTGCGCCCAGTCGGGACAGGGCCCTACGAGCAGTACTTC.

The chain couples TRBV11-2 to TRBJ2-5, with D hard to call. This CDR3 has 14 amino acids. Deletions cut 1 base from V and 0 bases from J, with 6 bases between. CDR1 SGHAT and CDR2 FQNNGV come from the germline V gene. CDR3 coding DNA: TGTGCCAGCAGCTTAGGCGTCCACCAAGAGACCCAGTACTTC. Translated, it gives CASSLGVHQETQYF.

This clonotype came up many times. The chain links TRBV10-3 to TRBJ2-6; unclear D gene. The CDR3 is made up of 14 amino acids. Germline lookup yields CDR1 ENHRY and CDR2 SYGVKD. V dropped 3 bases and J dropped 4 bases, with 7 bases sitting between them. For the CDR3, the DNA is TGTGCCATCAGTGACGGGTGGGGGGCCAACGTCCTGACTTTC. Protein product: CAISDGWGANVLTF.

The chain links TRBV6-1 to TRBJ2-6; 10 bases map to TRBD1. CDR3 length: 17 amino acids. V dropped 6 bases and J dropped 2; count of bases not matched to a gene: 7. The V gene's germline CDR1 is MNHNS and CDR2 SASEGT. The chain's CDR3 is CASRTTGGRAGANVLTF. CDR3 bases: TGTGCCAGCAGGACGACAGGGGGCCGCGCTGGGGCCAACGTCCTGACTTTC.

This clonotype was counted only a few times. This rearrangement joins TRBV30 to TRBJ2-7; 7 bases map to TRBD1. The CDR3 is 12 residues long. Trimming cost V 5 bases and J 2 bases; bases outside gene matches: 3. From germline, CDR1 is GTSNPN and CDR2 SVGIG (reference sequence). The DNA of the CDR3 is TGTGCCTGGGGGGACAGTACCTACGAGCAGTACTTC. Translation gives CAWGDSTYEQYF.

This clonotype was observed at least ten times. The rearrangement links TRBV9 to TRBJ2-1; D ambiguous. Germline CDR1 reads SGDLS; CDR2 reads YYNGEE. CDR3 size: 12 residues. Trimming left V 4 bases short and J 9 bases short, with 11 bases between. The CDR3 reads CASSLTIGEQFF. CDR3 DNA: TGTGCCAGCAGCCTAACGATAGGTGAGCAGTTCTTC. The variable domain in full, completed from reference TRBV9 and TRBJ2-1, reads DSGVTQTPKHLITATGQRVTLRCSPRSGDLSVYWYQQSLDQGLQFLIQYYNGEERAKGNILERFSAQQFPDLHSELNLSSLELGDSALYFCASSLTIGEQFFGPGTRLTVL.

This clonotype has at least ten counts. The genes are TRBV5-1 and TRBJ2-1; D assignment may be TRBD1 or TRBD2 (6 bases each). Germline loops: CDR1 SGHRS, CDR2 YFSETQ. The V end was cut by 2 bases, the J end by 2 bases, with 11 bases between. The CDR3 runs 15 residues. CDR3 coding DNA: TGCGCCAGCAGCTTTAGGAGGGGGGCCTACAATGAGCAGTTCTTC. Residues: CASSFRRGAYNEQFF.

This clonotype was counted at least ten times. This chain joins TRBV12-3 or TRBV12-4 and TRBJ2-5; no clear D gene. V lost 3 bases, J lost 2 bases, and 4 bases lay in between. The CDR3 covers 12 residues. In DNA, the CDR3 is TGTGCCAGCAGTTTTGTACAAGAGACCCAGTACTTC. Its protein product is CASSFVQETQYF.

The V call is TRBV20-1, the J call TRBJ2-5; the D is unclear. The V gene's germline CDR1 is DFQATT and CDR2 SNEGSKA (reference sequence). This CDR3 spans 12 amino acids. V was pared by 4 bases and J by 4 bases, with 10 bases between. CDR3 in amino acids: CSANVFRETQYF. CDR3 DNA sequence: TGCAGTGCTAACGTCTTTAGAGAGACCCAGTACTTC.

This clonotype was observed a few times. The V call is TRBV4-3, the J call TRBJ1-2, with a tentative D call TRBD1 (6 bases). With 2 bases removed from V and 3 bases from J, the gap between germline ends came to 13 bases. The CDR3 covers 15 residues. CDR1 and CDR2 (germline): LGHNA, YSLEER. CDR3 in DNA: TGCGCCAGCAGCCAATTATTCAGGGGAGACTATGGCTACACCTTC. Its protein is CASSQLFRGDYGYTF.

This clonotype was seen many times. The genes are TRBV20-1 and TRBJ2-1; 9 nucleotides agree with TRBD2. The CDR3 sequence is 15 residues long. Germline V gives CDR1 DFQATT, CDR2 SNEGSKA (reference sequence). Trimming took 2 bases from V and 0 from J; bases not matched to a gene: 2. CDR3 nucleotides: TGCAGTGCTAGAAGTAGCGGGAGCTCCTACAATGAGCAGTTCTTC. Translated, it gives CSARSSGSSYNEQFF.

This sequence joins TRBV27 and TRBJ1-5; 7 bases are shared with TRBD1. The CDR3 has 16 amino acids. The V and J ends lost 2 bases and 3 bases, in that order; junction bases with no gene match: 7. Germline CDR1 MNHEY, CDR2 SMNVEV (reference sequence). CDR3 loop: CASSLMGRGPNQPQHF. The CDR3 DNA reads as TGTGCCAGCAGTTTAATGGGGAGGGGGCCCAATCAGCCCCAGCATTTT.

This clonotype was observed at least ten times. V usage is TRBV4-3 and J usage is TRBJ2-1; the match to TRBD2 covers 10 bases. The V and J ends lost 4 bases and 9 bases, in that order; junction bases with no gene match: 9. CDR1 LGHNA and CDR2 YSLEER come from the germline V gene. This CDR3 is built from 15 residues. CDR3 DNA: TGCGCCAGCAGCCTTCTAGCGGGAGACCTGAGTGAGCAGTTCTTC. This gives the protein CASSLLAGDLSEQFF.

V gene TRBV3-1 combines with J gene TRBJ1-4, with 10 nucleotides matching TRBD1. With 3 bases clipped from V and 13 bases from J, the junction kept 8 bases outside the gene matches. Germline V gene data show CDR1 as LGHDT and CDR2 as YNNKEL (reference sequence). The CDR3 is made up of 14 amino acids. The CDR3 DNA follows: TGTGCCAGCAGCCACGGGACAGGGGCGTTAGTACTGTTTTTT. It specifies CASSHGTGALVLFF.

There are many counts of this clonotype. This rearrangement joins TRBV6-5 to TRBJ2-7; D call uncertain. Deletions cut 0 bases from V and 8 bases from J, with 5 bases between. CDR3 size: 11 residues. In germline, CDR1 is MNHEY, CDR2 SVGAGI. The CDR3 region is CASSYSGKQYF. CDR3 DNA: TGTGCCAGCAGTTACTCCGGCAAGCAGTACTTC.

The V call is TRBV19, the J call TRBJ2-3, with D possibly being TRBD2 (6 bases). The germline CDR1 and CDR2 sequences are LNHDA and SQIVND (reference sequence). CDR3 length equals 15 residues. Trimming shortened V by 5 bases and J by 4 bases, and 16 bases separated the two germline ends. As DNA, the CDR3 is TGTGCCAGTAGTTCCCCCGGACTATTGTCAGATACGCAGTATTTT. Its translation is CASSSPGLLSDTQYF.